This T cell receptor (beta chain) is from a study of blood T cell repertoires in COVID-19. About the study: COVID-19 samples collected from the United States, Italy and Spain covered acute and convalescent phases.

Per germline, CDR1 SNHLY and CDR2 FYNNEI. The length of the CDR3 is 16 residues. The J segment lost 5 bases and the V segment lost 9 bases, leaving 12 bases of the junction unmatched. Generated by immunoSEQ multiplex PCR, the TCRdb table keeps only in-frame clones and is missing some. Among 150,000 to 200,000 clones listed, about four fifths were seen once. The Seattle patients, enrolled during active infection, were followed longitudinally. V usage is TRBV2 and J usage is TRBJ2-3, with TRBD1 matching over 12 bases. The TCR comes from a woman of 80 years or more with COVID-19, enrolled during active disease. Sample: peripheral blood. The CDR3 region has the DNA TGTGCCAGGGGATCCGGGACAGGGGGCTTAGGAGATACGCAGTATTTT. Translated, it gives CARGSGTGGLGDTQYF. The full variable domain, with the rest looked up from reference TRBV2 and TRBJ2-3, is EPEVTQTPSHQVTQMGQEVILRCVPISNHLYFYWYRQILGQKVEFLVSFYNNEISEKSEIFDDQFSVERPDGSNFTLKIRSTKLEDSAMYFCARGSGTGGLGDTQYFGPGTRLTVL.